These 10 T cell receptor beta chains were sequenced from one sample in a study of T cell responses to AZD1222 COVID-19 vaccine. Some clones are missing from TCRdb's copy, which holds only in-frame ones; the method was immunoSEQ multiplex PCR. The table records about 110,000 clones, less than 95% of them present only once. Sequenced material: peripheral blood, taken 28 days after the second AZD1222 dose. The receptors here all came from an adult who received the AZD1222 COVID-19 vaccine.

The chain couples TRBV3-1 (or the pseudogene TRBV3-2) to TRBJ1-6; tentative D call: TRBD1 (5 bases). The CDR3 has 14 residues. CDR1 LGHDT and CDR2 YNNKEL come from the germline V gene (reference sequence). The V gene lost 3 bases and the J gene lost 6 bases, with 9 bases spanning the gap. For the CDR3, the DNA is TGTGCCAGCAGCCAGGGGGGGAGTAATTCACCCCTCCACTTT. It translates to CASSQGGSNSPLHF.

The chain combines TRBV2 with TRBJ2-5; D is undetermined. Trimming took off 11 bases at V and 1 base at J, with 20 bases between the two ends. In germline, CDR1 is SNHLY, CDR2 FYNNEI. CDR3 length: 15 amino acids. The CDR3 DNA is TGTGCCTCCCCTTTCGAAGCCGGGCTCCAAGAGACCCAGTACTTC. This encodes CASPFEAGLQETQYF.

This clone was counted once. For the CDR3, the DNA is TGTGCCAGTACCCGGTTAGGGAATCAGCCCCAGCATTTT. Translated, it gives CASTRLGNQPQHF. The rearrangement uses TRBV19 and TRBJ1-5, with D unclear. The V end was cut by 7 bases, the J end by 4 bases, with 11 bases between. The CDR3 covers 13 residues. Germline CDR1 is LNHDA and CDR2 is SQIVND (reference sequence).

The chain uses TRBV9 and TRBJ2-7, with D possibly matching TRBD1 (7 bases). Germline CDR1 reads SGDLS; CDR2 reads YYNGEE. The V and J ends lost 0 bases and 2 bases respectively, with 12 bases between them. CDR3 length: 15 amino acids. CDR3 amino acids: CASSVDQGGTYEQYF. The CDR3 bases are TGTGCCAGCAGCGTAGACCAGGGGGGTACCTACGAGCAGTACTTC.

The chain has TRBV5-1 and TRBJ2-6, with 8 positions matching TRBD1. V lost 4 bases, J lost 4 bases, and 4 bases stayed unmatched. The CDR3 is 15 residues long. In germline, CDR1 is SGHRS, CDR2 YFSETQ. The CDR3 coding sequence is TGCGCCAGCAGCATGACAGGGGTCGGGGCCAACGTCCTGACTTTC. Translated: CASSMTGVGANVLTF. Supplemented by reference TRBV5-1 and TRBJ2-6, the full variable domain reads KAGVTQTPRYLIKTRGQQVTLSCSPISGHRSVSWYQQTPGQGLQFLFEYFSETQRNKGNFPGRFSGRQFSNSRSEMNVSTLELGDSALYLCASSMTGVGANVLTFGAGSRLTVL.

The rearrangement links TRBV10-3 to TRBJ2-3; TRBD1 might be the D (5 bases). Between the trimmed V and J ends, which lost 4 bases and 1 base, there was a span of 9 bases. Germline loops: CDR1 ENHRY, CDR2 SYGVKD. This CDR3 region has 14 residues. The CDR3 nucleotides are TGTGCCATCAGTGGGGGCGTCGGCACAGATACGCAGTATTTT. This codes for CAISGGVGTDTQYF.

A few counts support this clone. The CDR3 loop reads CASSYSPGQGYEQYF. CDR3 DNA sequence: TGTGCCAGCAGTTACTCTCCGGGACAGGGCTACGAGCAGTACTTC. The V call is TRBV6-5, the J call TRBJ2-7; TRBD1 aligns across 9 bases. Germline CDR1 is MNHEY and CDR2 is SVGAGI. This CDR3 comprises 15 residues. V lost 0 bases and J lost 3; bases outside the gene matches: 3.

This sequence joins TRBV18 and TRBJ1-6; D gene ambiguous. This CDR3 has 14 amino acids. The V gene lost 2 bases and the J gene lost 9 bases, with 11 bases spanning the gap. Germline V gene sequence: CDR1 KGHSH, CDR2 LQKENI. CDR3 amino acids: CASSPIGTSSPLHF. The CDR3 DNA is TGTGCCAGCTCACCAATCGGTACAAGTTCACCCCTCCACTTT.

The gene calls are TRBV6-2 or TRBV6-3 and TRBJ2-5, with D possibly TRBD1 on 6 matching bases. CDR1 is MNHEY and CDR2 is SVGEGT in the germline V gene. Trimming took 4 bases from V and 5 from J, leaving 8 bases between them. The CDR3 length is 12 residues. In nucleotides, the CDR3 is TGTGCCAGCAGTTGGGGGCGGGAGACCCAGTACTTC. Translation: CASSWGRETQYF.

The chain carries TRBV10-3 and TRBJ1-4, with TRBD1 as a possible D gene (5 bases). Germline CDR1 and CDR2: ENHRY and SYGVKD. This CDR3 is 14 amino acids long. V shed 3 bases and J shed 7 bases, with 12 bases lying between them. CDR3 residues: CAISEGQGVEKLFF. CDR3 nucleotide sequence: TGTGCCATCAGTGAAGGGCAGGGAGTTGAAAAACTGTTTTTT.